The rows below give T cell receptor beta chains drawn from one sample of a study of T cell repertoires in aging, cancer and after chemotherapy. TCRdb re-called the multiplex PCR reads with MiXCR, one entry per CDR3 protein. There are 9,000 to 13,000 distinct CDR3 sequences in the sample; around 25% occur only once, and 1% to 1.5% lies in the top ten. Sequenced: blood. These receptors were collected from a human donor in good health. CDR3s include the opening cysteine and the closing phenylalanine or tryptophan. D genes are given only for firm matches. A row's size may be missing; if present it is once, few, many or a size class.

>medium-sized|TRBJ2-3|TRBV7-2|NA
TGTGCCAGCAGCTTAACAGGTAGCACAGATACGCAGTATTTT
CASSLTGSTDTQYF
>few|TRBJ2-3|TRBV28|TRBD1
TGTGCCAGCAGTTTTGGGACGGGGACACAGGGGGCTGTGGATACGCAGTATTTT
CASSFGTGTQGAVDTQYF
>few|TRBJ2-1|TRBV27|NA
TGTGCCAGCGGAACCGGGACTTCGCCTGAGCAGTTCTTC
CASGTGTSPEQFF
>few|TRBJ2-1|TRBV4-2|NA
TGTGCCAGCAGCCAACAGGGGACTATTGACCCAGAGCTCCATTACAATGAGCAGTTCTTC
CASSQQGTIDPELHYNEQFF
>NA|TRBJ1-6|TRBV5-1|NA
TGCGCCAGCAGCCTCCCAGGAGGGGATAATTCACCCCTCCACTTT
CASSLPGGDNSPLHF
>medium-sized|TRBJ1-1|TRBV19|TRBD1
TGTGCCAGCACAGGGGACAGGGACACTGAAGCTTTCTTT
CASTGDRDTEAFF
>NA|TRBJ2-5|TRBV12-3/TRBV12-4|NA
TGTGCCAGCAGCCGTAATAGATGGGAGACCCAGTACTTC
CASSRNRWETQYF
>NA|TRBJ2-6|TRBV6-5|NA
TGTGCCAGCAGTGCGGACGGTGGCTCTGGGGCCAACGTCCTGACTTTC
CASSADGGSGANVLTF
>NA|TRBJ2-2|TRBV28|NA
TGTGCCAGCAGTTCCGGGAAAAACACCGGGGAGCTGTTTTTT
CASSSGKNTGELFF
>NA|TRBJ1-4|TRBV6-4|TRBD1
TGTGCCAGCAGTGGCCTACCGGGACAGGGGAATGAAAAACTGTTTTTT
CASSGLPGQGNEKLFF
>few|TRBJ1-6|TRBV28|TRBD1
TGTGCCAGCAGTTCCTCGGACAGGGAGGTGTCACCCCTCCACTTT
CASSSSDREVSPLHF
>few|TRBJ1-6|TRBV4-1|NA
TGCGCCAGCAGCCATCCTGCCCTCAAGCGTTCACCCCTCCACTTT
CASSHPALKRSPLHF
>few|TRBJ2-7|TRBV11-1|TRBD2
TGTGCCAGCAGCTTTTCTAGCGGGACTGGGTACGAGCAGTACTTC
CASSFSSGTGYEQYF
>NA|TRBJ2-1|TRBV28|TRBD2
TGTGCCAGCAGTTTAAGTACCGGGACTAGCTTTAATGAGCAGTTCTTC
CASSLSTGTSFNEQFF
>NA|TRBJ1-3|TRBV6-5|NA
TGTGCCAGCCAAGGGAGGGGCTACTCTGGAAACACCATATATTTT
CASQGRGYSGNTIYF
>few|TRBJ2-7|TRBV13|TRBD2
TGTGCCAGCAGCTTAGAGGCTAGCGGGATTTTATACGAGCAGTACTTC
CASSLEASGILYEQYF
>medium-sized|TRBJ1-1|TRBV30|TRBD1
TGTGCCTGGAGTGTACAGGGGGATTTGGGAGCTTTCTTT
CAWSVQGDLGAFF
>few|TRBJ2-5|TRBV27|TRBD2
TGTGCCAGCAGTTTCTTCGGGGGGGGCAAAGAGACCCAGTACTTC
CASSFFGGGKETQYF
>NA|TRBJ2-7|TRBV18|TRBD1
TGTGCCAGCTCACCCCGGGACAGCACCTACGAGCAGTACTTC
CASSPRDSTYEQYF